The clone carrying this TCR beta chain occurred a few times. No antigen is known for it. These data are taken from a study of blood T cells in healthy people across ages. Regarding the study as a whole: Because donor CMV status was unknown, expanded clonotype changes were possibly confounded.

With a J-beta primer mix and a sample-barcoded 5' primer, a second PCR ran 7 to 11 cycles. All cDNA molecules were each tagged by a template-switch adaptor with 12 random nucleotides. Sequencing yielded, for each sample, at least 2.5 million paired-end reads carrying CDR3. TCRdb called the 5' RACE reads again in MiXCR, with one record for every CDR3 protein. The sample yields around 520,000 distinct CDR3 sequences, roughly a quarter seen once. J gave up 5 bases and V 4 bases, and 9 bases lay outside the gene matches. CDR3 length equals 15 residues. The same sample was also studied in work on T cells of mothers and their children. That study reports: Mothers and children who were related shared slightly more overlap than unrelated pairs, but not significantly more.

The receptor comes from a boy aged 2 to 9 in good health. This chain joins TRBV12-3 or TRBV12-4 and TRBJ2-5; 8 bases line up with TRBD2. Material for sequencing was blood. CDR3 coding DNA: TGTGCCAGCAGTTCGCCAGGACTAGCAGAGGAGACCCAGTACTTC. This codes for CASSSPGLAEETQYF.